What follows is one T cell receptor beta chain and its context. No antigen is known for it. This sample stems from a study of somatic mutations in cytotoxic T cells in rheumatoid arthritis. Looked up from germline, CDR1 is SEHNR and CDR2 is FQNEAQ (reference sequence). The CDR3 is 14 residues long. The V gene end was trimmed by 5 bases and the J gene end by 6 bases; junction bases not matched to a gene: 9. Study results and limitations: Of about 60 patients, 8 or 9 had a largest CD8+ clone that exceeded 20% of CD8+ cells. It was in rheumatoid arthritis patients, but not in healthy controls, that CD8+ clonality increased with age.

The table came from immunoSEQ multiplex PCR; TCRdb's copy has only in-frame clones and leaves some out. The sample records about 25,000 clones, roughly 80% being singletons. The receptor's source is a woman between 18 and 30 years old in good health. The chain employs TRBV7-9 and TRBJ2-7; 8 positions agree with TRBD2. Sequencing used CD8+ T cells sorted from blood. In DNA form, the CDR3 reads TGTGCCAGCAGCCCACTAGCGGAGATCGCCGAGCAGTACTTC. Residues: CASSPLAEIAEQYF.